This T cell receptor (beta chain) was captured in a study of blood T cell repertoires in COVID-19. The CDR3 runs to 14 residues. Trimming pared 6 bases from V and 3 bases from J, leaving 13 bases between. Germline V lookup: CDR1 SNHLY, CDR2 FYNNEI. Original methodology: How many nucleated cells were present was estimated from reference gene primer amplification. The table came from immunoSEQ multiplex PCR; TCRdb's copy has only in-frame clones and leaves some out. V and J calls plus clone size are reproduced from that table; the DNA served to infer D and trimming. Of more than 95,000 clones in the sample, 90% were seen once.

Sample: peripheral blood. The receptor comes from a man aged 55 to 70 with acute or convalescent COVID-19. The chain couples TRBV2 to TRBJ2-3; possible D gene TRBD1, 5 bases. The CDR3 spells CASRAGLGTDTQYF. In nucleotides, the CDR3 is TGTGCCAGCAGGGCAGGGCTAGGGACAGATACGCAGTATTTT.